This T cell receptor beta chain was recovered during a study of cytomegalovirus exposure and HLA in healthy donors. As concerns this clone: The target antigen is unknown.

V shed 2 bases and J 7 bases; nucleotides not matched to a gene: 7. CDR3 length equals 16 residues. Germline CDR1 and CDR2: PRHDT and FYEKMQ (reference sequence). Study-level points and caveats: A later analysis found common viral pathogens apparently linked to several of the most significant clusters. Only CMV serostatus was available as immune exposure information. A later analysis found TCR association rates differed by HLA locus, highest for DRB1 and lowest for HLA-C.

Healthy people donating bone marrow made up the donors. Researchers ran the PCR with 60 Vbeta and 13 Jbeta primers. Profiling relied on immunoSEQ multiplex PCR, and the TCRdb table lists in-frame clones only, not all of them. The sample yields roughly 150,000 clones, 80% to 85% seen once. The sequence was collected from a male donor in good health and CMV-seropositive. The sequenced sample consisted of PBMCs. The V and J genes are TRBV13 and TRBJ2-1, with 11 bases that match TRBD2. CDR3 coding DNA: TGTGCCAGCAGCTTAAGGTTGGCTAGCGGGAGGAATGAGCAGTTCTTC. Translation gives CASSLRLASGRNEQFF.